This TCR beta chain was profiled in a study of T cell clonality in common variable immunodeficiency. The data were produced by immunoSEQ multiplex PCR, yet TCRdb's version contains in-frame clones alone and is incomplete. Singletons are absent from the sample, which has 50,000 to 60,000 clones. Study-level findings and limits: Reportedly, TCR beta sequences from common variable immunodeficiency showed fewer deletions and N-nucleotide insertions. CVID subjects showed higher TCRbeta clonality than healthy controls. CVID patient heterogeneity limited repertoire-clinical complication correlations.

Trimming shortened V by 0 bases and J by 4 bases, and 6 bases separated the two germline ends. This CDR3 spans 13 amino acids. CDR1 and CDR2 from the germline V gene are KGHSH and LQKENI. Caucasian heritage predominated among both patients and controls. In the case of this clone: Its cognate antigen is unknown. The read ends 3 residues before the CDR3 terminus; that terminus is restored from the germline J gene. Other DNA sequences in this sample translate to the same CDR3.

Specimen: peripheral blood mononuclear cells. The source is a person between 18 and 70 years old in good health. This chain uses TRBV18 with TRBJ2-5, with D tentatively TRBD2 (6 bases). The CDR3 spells CASSPPGGETQYF. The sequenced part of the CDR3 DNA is TGTGCCAGCTCACCACCGGGGGGAGAGACC. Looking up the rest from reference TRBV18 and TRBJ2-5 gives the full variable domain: NAGVMQNPRHLVRRRGQEARLRCSPMKGHSHVYWYRQLPEEGLKFMVYLQKENIIDESGMPKERFSAEFPKEGPSILRIQQVVRGDSAAYFCASSPPGGETQYFGPGTRLLVL.